This is a list of T cell receptor beta chains from one sample in a study of cytomegalovirus exposure and HLA in healthy donors. The protocol was immunoSEQ multiplex PCR, while the TCRdb copy is restricted to in-frame clones and leaves out a portion. Of 250,000 to 350,000 clones listed, roughly 88% were seen once; the top ten hold about 4%. The sequenced material came from PBMCs. The receptors here all came from a man aged 35-49 years in good health and CMV-seropositive. Each CDR3 is given with its conserved first and last residue. A D gene is named only where the DNA matches it firmly. Clone size, where shown, is once, few, many, or a class for clones that have expanded.

D gene	V gene	J gene	clone size	CDR3 DNA	CDR3 protein
-	TRBV7-9	TRBJ1-3	-	TGTGCCAGCAGCTCACCACCAGGCCAACTTCATGACTCTGGAAACACCATATATTTT	CASSSPPGQLHDSGNTIYF
-	TRBV7-9	TRBJ2-7	-	TGTGCCAGCAGCCATAGCGGTCTAAGCTCCTACGAGCAGTACTTC	CASSHSGLSSYEQYF
TRBD1	TRBV5-6	TRBJ1-2	-	TGTGCCAGCAGCTTTACGTCCCGGGACAGAATTGGGGGCTACACCTTC	CASSFTSRDRIGGYTF
TRBD1	TRBV19	TRBJ2-5	-	TGTGCCAGTAGTACCTACCAAATGGACAGGGGACAAGAGACCCAGTACTTC	CASSTYQMDRGQETQYF
TRBD1	TRBV6-5	TRBJ1-1	once	TGTGCCAGCAGTGTACAGGGGCTCCCGAACACTGAAGCTTTCTTT	CASSVQGLPNTEAFF
TRBD1	TRBV15	TRBJ2-3	few	TGTGCCACCAGCAGGGACTCGGACAGGATCACAGATACGCAGTATTTT	CATSRDSDRITDTQYF
TRBD1	TRBV6-1	TRBJ1-4	-	TGTGCCAGCAGTGCCCAGGGGGGCTCCCCAACTAATGAAAAACTGTTTTTT	CASSAQGGSPTNEKLFF
TRBD1	TRBV28	TRBJ1-5	-	TGTGCCAGCAGATCGACAGGGGGCGGTCAGCCCCAGCATTTT	CASRSTGGGQPQHF
-	TRBV18	TRBJ1-1	-	TGTGCCAGCTCATCCCTCGAAAGGGGTGAAGCTTTCTTT	CASSSLERGEAFF
TRBD1	TRBV27	TRBJ2-7	-	TGTGCCAGCATGGAAAGACAGGGTAAATACGAGCAGTACTTC	CASMERQGKYEQYF
-	TRBV19	TRBJ2-7	-	TGTGCCAGTAGTCCTGGGGGGTTCGGCTACGAGCAGTACTTC	CASSPGGFGYEQYF
-	TRBV5-8	TRBJ2-7	-	TGTGCACACTCCTACGAGCAGTACTTC	CAHSYEQYF
-	TRBV7-8	TRBJ1-5	-	TGTGCCAGCAGCGCGTCTTACAGTGGCCGTCATGGGCCCCAGCATTTT	CASSASYSGRHGPQHF
TRBD2	TRBV27	TRBJ2-1	-	TGTGCCAGCACCCGGACGGGACTAGCGGGAAGTCACTCCTACAATGAGCAGTTCTTC	CASTRTGLAGSHSYNEQFF
-	TRBV6-5	TRBJ2-5	-	TGTGCCAGCAGTTACAGCGGTCAACAAGAGACCCAGTACTTC	CASSYSGQQETQYF
TRBD1	TRBV7-9	TRBJ2-7	-	TGTGCCAGCAGCTTAGAGGGTAGGGGGCTGACGTCCGAGCAGTACTTC	CASSLEGRGLTSEQYF
-	TRBV7-8	TRBJ1-1	-	TGTGCCAGCAGCTTAGAAAGGACAACGAACACTGAAGCTTTCTTT	CASSLERTTNTEAFF
TRBD1	TRBV5-1	TRBJ2-6	once	TGCGCCAGCAGACGACAGGGGGCTTCGACTGGGGCCAACGTCCTGACTTTC	CASRRQGASTGANVLTF
TRBD2	TRBV27	TRBJ2-7	-	TGTGCCAGCAGTGGGGGGGGGCGGGAGGGCCTCGGGGAGCAGTACTTC	CASSGGGREGLGEQYF
-	TRBV7-3	TRBJ2-1	-	TGTGCCAGCAGCCGAGCTAGCTCCTACAATGAGCAGTTCTTC	CASSRASSYNEQFF
-	TRBV2	TRBJ2-7	-	TGTGCCAGCAGTGAATCCGGAGGGGGCATCTACGAGCAGTACTTC	CASSESGGGIYEQYF
-	TRBV28	TRBJ1-5	-	TGTGCCAGCTGTTCGGACAGCTCCTTTAGCAATCAGCCCCAGCATTTT	CASCSDSSFSNQPQHF
TRBD1	TRBV5-4	TRBJ2-7	once	TGTGCCAGCAGCGCCACAGGGGTGCGCGAGCAGTACTTC	CASSATGVREQYF
-	TRBV4-2	TRBJ2-3	-	TGTGCCAGCAGCCAAAGGGGTACTCCTTCTAGCACAGATACGCAGTATTTT	CASSQRGTPSSTDTQYF
TRBD1	TRBV4-1	TRBJ2-7	-	TGCGCCAGCAGCCAAGAGGCGACAGGGTGGTGGGAGCAGTACTTC	CASSQEATGWWEQYF
-	TRBV19	TRBJ1-5	few	TGTGCCAGTAGTGACAGACAGGGCAATCAGCCCCAGCATTTT	CASSDRQGNQPQHF
-	TRBV6-5	TRBJ2-1	-	TGTGCCAGCAGTTACTCGACGGCGGGGACCTACAATGAGCAGTTCTTC	CASSYSTAGTYNEQFF
-	TRBV5-1	TRBJ2-7	-	TGCGCCAGCAGCATAAGACGGGAGCCGAACTACGAGCAGTACTTC	CASSIRREPNYEQYF
-	TRBV19	TRBJ1-2	few	TGTGCCAGTAGTATAGCAGGGCCGGAGTATGGCTACACCTTC	CASSIAGPEYGYTF
TRBD1	TRBV19	TRBJ2-7	-	TGTGCCAGTAGTATTGGACAGGGCCTACTAGTCGAGCAGTACTTC	CASSIGQGLLVEQYF
-	TRBV27	TRBJ1-4	-	TGTGCCACCCGGACAGATGCAACTAATGAAAAACTGTTTTTT	CATRTDATNEKLFF
-	TRBV2	TRBJ1-6	-	TGTGCCAGCCAAGTACCCCGACAGGCCCATAATTCACCCCTCCACTTT	CASQVPRQAHNSPLHF
-	TRBV2	TRBJ2-7	-	TGTGCCAGCAATTCAGGTTTCTACGAGCAGTACTTC	CASNSGFYEQYF
TRBD2	TRBV6-6	TRBJ2-7	-	TGTGCCAGCAGTTTTTTCGGACTAGCGGACACCTACGAGCAGTACTTC	CASSFFGLADTYEQYF
-	TRBV11-3	TRBJ2-5	-	TGTGCCAGCAGCGTAGGCGGCATCCAAGAGACCCAGTACTTC	CASSVGGIQETQYF
-	TRBV9	TRBJ2-5	-	TGTGCCAGCAGCGTAGGACTACACCGGACCCAGTACTTC	CASSVGLHRTQYF
-	TRBV5-1	TRBJ2-7	-	TGCGCCAGCAGCGTGGGAACAGGTGCCTACGAGCAGTACTTC	CASSVGTGAYEQYF
-	TRBV6-5	TRBJ2-3	few	TGTGCCAGCAGTAGGGGCTTAAGCACAGATACGCAGTATTTT	CASSRGLSTDTQYF
TRBD1	TRBV2	TRBJ2-5	few	TGTGCCAGCAGTCGGGACAGAATTCAAGAGACCCAGTACTTC	CASSRDRIQETQYF
TRBD2	TRBV5-8	TRBJ2-3	-	TGTGCCAGCAGCTGGGGACGGGGGGGAATAAGCACAGATACGCAGTATTTT	CASSWGRGGISTDTQYF
TRBD2	TRBV5-4	TRBJ2-1	-	TGTGCCAGCAGCTTGAGACTAGCGGGAGGGCCCAATGAGCAGTTCTTC	CASSLRLAGGPNEQFF
TRBD2	TRBV19	TRBJ2-5	once	TGTGCCAGTAGTCCAAGAAGGACTAGCGGGAGTAGGGGAGAGACCCAGTACTTC	CASSPRRTSGSRGETQYF
TRBD1	TRBV2	TRBJ2-7	-	TGTGCCAGCATGACAGGGTCGAGCTCCTACGAGCAGTACTTC	CASMTGSSSYEQYF
TRBD2	TRBV5-1	TRBJ2-7	-	TGCGCCAGCAGCTTGGCGGCTAGCGGGGACTACGAGCAGTACTTC	CASSLAASGDYEQYF
-	TRBV2	TRBJ2-7	-	TGTGCCAGCATTAGCAGTTTCTCCTACGAGCAGTACTTC	CASISSFSYEQYF